This TCR beta chain was recorded in a study of CD8 T cells in ankylosing spondylitis. Via MiXCR, TCRdb re-called the 5' RACE reads, giving one row per CDR3 protein. Here the sample spans about 64,000 distinct CDR3 sequences, approximately 5.7% being singletons. Trimming stripped 6 bases from V and 0 bases from J, with 11 bases between. The CDR3 runs 14 residues. Germline CDR1 LNHDA, CDR2 SQIVND (reference sequence). This sequence originates from a male donor with ankylosing spondylitis. The sequencing sample was made of synovial fluid, either unsorted or a sorted T cell fraction (not recorded which). V and J are TRBV19 and TRBJ1-2; D unclear. The CDR3 bases are TGTGCCAGTAGAGCCCCAGGAGCTAACTATGGCTACACCTTC. Amino acid sequence: CASRAPGANYGYTF.